These T cell receptor beta chains were read from a single sample in a study of Ad26.COV2.S vaccination and SARS-CoV-2 variants. This table comes from immunoSEQ multiplex PCR, and its TCRdb copy is limited to in-frame clones, with some not included. This table has 350,000 to 500,000 clones, roughly 91% appearing once. The starting material was peripheral blood, obtained in a trial of Ad26.COV2.S vaccine versus placebo. Receptor source: a person aged 18 to 65 who received the Ad26.COV2.S COVID-19 vaccine or a placebo. Both conserved end residues are part of each CDR3. The order of the fields is clone size, J gene, V gene, D gene, CDR3 DNA, CDR3 protein. D genes are given only for firm matches. Clone size is not always given. Where it is, it says once, few, many or a class for expanded clones.

clone size: -; J gene: TRBJ2-3; V gene: TRBV11-3; D gene: TRBD2; CDR3 DNA: TGTGCCAGCAGCTTAGGGGGAGGGGACCTGCAGTATTTT; CDR3 protein: CASSLGGGDLQYF
clone size: -; J gene: TRBJ2-2; V gene: TRBV28; D gene: TRBD1; CDR3 DNA: TGTGCCAGCAGCCTGAGACAGGGGGGGACCGGGGAGCTGTTTTTT; CDR3 protein: CASSLRQGGTGELFF
clone size: -; J gene: TRBJ2-2; V gene: TRBV5-1; D gene: -; CDR3 DNA: TGCGCCAGCAGCTTGGAGGGCAGGGGTGGCTCCGGGGAGCTGTTTTTT; CDR3 protein: CASSLEGRGGSGELFF
clone size: -; J gene: TRBJ2-2; V gene: TRBV10-3; D gene: TRBD1; CDR3 DNA: TGTGCCATCAGTGAGTGGGACAGTAGCATGAACACCGGGGAGCTGTTTTTT; CDR3 protein: CAISEWDSSMNTGELFF
clone size: -; J gene: TRBJ2-2; V gene: TRBV28; D gene: TRBD2; CDR3 DNA: TGTGCCAGCAGGACTCAGCGGGAGGGCCTAAACACCGGGGAGCTGTTTTTT; CDR3 protein: CASRTQREGLNTGELFF
clone size: -; J gene: TRBJ2-5; V gene: TRBV11-2; D gene: TRBD2; CDR3 DNA: TGTGCCAGCAGCTTAGAGGGGGAGGGAGGAGAGACCCAGTACTTC; CDR3 protein: CASSLEGEGGETQYF
clone size: -; J gene: TRBJ2-3; V gene: TRBV19; D gene: -; CDR3 DNA: TGTGCCACCGCAGGTTATACGCAGTATTTT; CDR3 protein: CATAGYTQYF
clone size: once; J gene: TRBJ1-2; V gene: TRBV3-1/TRBV3-2; D gene: -; CDR3 DNA: TGTGCCAGCAGCCAAGACAGGGTGGGGTATGGCTACACCTTC; CDR3 protein: CASSQDRVGYGYTF
clone size: -; J gene: TRBJ1-1; V gene: TRBV4-1; D gene: TRBD1; CDR3 DNA: TGCGCCAGCAGACCAAACACCGGGACAGTTACCCCCGGCACTGAAGCTTTCTTT; CDR3 protein: CASRPNTGTVTPGTEAFF
clone size: once; J gene: TRBJ2-5; V gene: TRBV27; D gene: -; CDR3 DNA: TGTGCCAGCAGTAGGGGGGCCAGGGAGACCCAGTACTTC; CDR3 protein: CASSRGARETQYF
clone size: -; J gene: TRBJ1-6; V gene: TRBV9; D gene: -; CDR3 DNA: TGTGCCAGCAGCGTAGAAGGGGGGGGAGATTCACCCCTCCACTTT; CDR3 protein: CASSVEGGGDSPLHF
clone size: -; J gene: TRBJ1-5; V gene: TRBV3-1/TRBV3-2; D gene: -; CDR3 DNA: TGTGCCAGCAGCCAGGAGAAATATAGCAATCAGCCCCAGCATTTT; CDR3 protein: CASSQEKYSNQPQHF
clone size: -; J gene: TRBJ2-5; V gene: TRBV11-3; D gene: -; CDR3 DNA: TGTGCCAGCAGCCCCGGGGAGAGGACTACTAACCAAGAGACCCAGTACTTC; CDR3 protein: CASSPGERTTNQETQYF
clone size: -; J gene: TRBJ2-3; V gene: TRBV4-2; D gene: TRBD2; CDR3 DNA: TGTGCCAGCAGCTTGCAGACTAGCCTCACGAGGGATACGCAGTATTTT; CDR3 protein: CASSLQTSLTRDTQYF
clone size: once; J gene: TRBJ1-5; V gene: TRBV28; D gene: -; CDR3 DNA: TGTGCCAGCAGTTCACGACAGATTCCCCAGCATTTT; CDR3 protein: CASSSRQIPQHF
clone size: -; J gene: TRBJ2-5; V gene: TRBV5-4; D gene: -; CDR3 DNA: TGTGCCAGCGGTAAGGCTAGCGAAGAGACCCAGTACTTC; CDR3 protein: CASGKASEETQYF
clone size: -; J gene: TRBJ2-3; V gene: TRBV4-1; D gene: -; CDR3 DNA: TGCGCCAGCAGCCATAGGGAAGGGGACACAGATACGCAGTATTTT; CDR3 protein: CASSHREGDTDTQYF
clone size: -; J gene: TRBJ1-4; V gene: TRBV27; D gene: TRBD1; CDR3 DNA: TGTGCCAGCGGGACAGGGGGCTTGGGTAATGAAAAACTGTTTTTT; CDR3 protein: CASGTGGLGNEKLFF
clone size: -; J gene: TRBJ2-1; V gene: TRBV28; D gene: -; CDR3 DNA: TGTGCCAGCAGTTTCTCTGAATACAATGAGCAGTTCTTC; CDR3 protein: CASSFSEYNEQFF
clone size: few; J gene: TRBJ1-5; V gene: TRBV5-4; D gene: -; CDR3 DNA: TGTGCCAGCAGCTTGGACGTGGATCAGCCCCAGCATTTT; CDR3 protein: CASSLDVDQPQHF
clone size: -; J gene: TRBJ1-1; V gene: TRBV28; D gene: TRBD1; CDR3 DNA: TGTGCCAGCAGCCTCCCCACATTTAGAGGGACAGGCGGGCTGTACACTGAAGCTTTCTTT; CDR3 protein: CASSLPTFRGTGGLYTEAFF
clone size: -; J gene: TRBJ2-7; V gene: TRBV7-8; D gene: -; CDR3 DNA: TGTGCCAGCAGCCCAAGGAGGGGCACCGATAACACCTACGAGCAGTACTTC; CDR3 protein: CASSPRRGTDNTYEQYF
clone size: -; J gene: TRBJ1-1; V gene: TRBV9; D gene: -; CDR3 DNA: TGTGCCAGTGGACGGGACACTGAAGCTTTCTTT; CDR3 protein: CASGRDTEAFF
clone size: -; J gene: TRBJ2-2; V gene: TRBV20-1; D gene: -; CDR3 DNA: TGCAGTGCTAGTAAACGGTACAGTCGGATCACCGGGGAGCTGTTTTTT; CDR3 protein: CSASKRYSRITGELFF
clone size: -; J gene: TRBJ2-1; V gene: TRBV3-1/TRBV3-2; D gene: -; CDR3 DNA: TGTGCCAGCAGCCAAGAATCCCGTGGCCAGAGGGTTAGTTACAATGAGCAGTTCTTC; CDR3 protein: CASSQESRGQRVSYNEQFF
clone size: few; J gene: TRBJ2-1; V gene: TRBV27; D gene: -; CDR3 DNA: TGTGCCAGCAGTCCGCTCAGGGCCTACAATGAGCAGTTCTTC; CDR3 protein: CASSPLRAYNEQFF
clone size: -; J gene: TRBJ2-7; V gene: TRBV5-4; D gene: TRBD2; CDR3 DNA: TGTGCCAGCAGCTCCGGACTAGCGGGAGGGGCCTACGAGCAGTACTTC; CDR3 protein: CASSSGLAGGAYEQYF
clone size: -; J gene: TRBJ2-1; V gene: TRBV6-1; D gene: -; CDR3 DNA: TGTGCCAGCAGGGAGCGGAGCAGCTCCTACAATGAGCAGTTCTTC; CDR3 protein: CASRERSSSYNEQFF
clone size: -; J gene: TRBJ1-3; V gene: TRBV2; D gene: TRBD1; CDR3 DNA: TGTGCCAGCAGTTTCATTCAGGGGGCTTTTTCTGGAAACACCATATATTTT; CDR3 protein: CASSFIQGAFSGNTIYF
clone size: -; J gene: TRBJ2-2; V gene: TRBV28; D gene: -; CDR3 DNA: TGTGCCAGCACTCTGACGCAACGGGTGGGGGCCGGGGAGCTGTTTTTT; CDR3 protein: CASTLTQRVGAGELFF
clone size: -; J gene: TRBJ2-7; V gene: TRBV4-1; D gene: -; CDR3 DNA: TGCGCCAGCAGCCAAGATAAGGGGGACGGTTCCTACGAGCAGTACTTC; CDR3 protein: CASSQDKGDGSYEQYF
clone size: -; J gene: TRBJ2-5; V gene: TRBV19; D gene: TRBD1; CDR3 DNA: TGTGCCAGTTCCGCTGGACAGGGGGCTTCGGAGACCCAGTACTTC; CDR3 protein: CASSAGQGASETQYF
clone size: -; J gene: TRBJ1-5; V gene: TRBV28; D gene: -; CDR3 DNA: TGTGCCAGCAGAAACGACAGGAACAATCAGCCCCAGCATTTT; CDR3 protein: CASRNDRNNQPQHF
clone size: -; J gene: TRBJ2-7; V gene: TRBV20-1; D gene: TRBD2; CDR3 DNA: TGCAGTGCTAGTGTAGGCGGGAGGGGCGAGCAGTACTTC; CDR3 protein: CSASVGGRGEQYF
clone size: -; J gene: TRBJ2-1; V gene: TRBV29-1; D gene: TRBD1; CDR3 DNA: TGCAGCGTTGGGGGGGACAGGATCAGCTCCTACAATGAGCAGTTCTTC; CDR3 protein: CSVGGDRISSYNEQFF